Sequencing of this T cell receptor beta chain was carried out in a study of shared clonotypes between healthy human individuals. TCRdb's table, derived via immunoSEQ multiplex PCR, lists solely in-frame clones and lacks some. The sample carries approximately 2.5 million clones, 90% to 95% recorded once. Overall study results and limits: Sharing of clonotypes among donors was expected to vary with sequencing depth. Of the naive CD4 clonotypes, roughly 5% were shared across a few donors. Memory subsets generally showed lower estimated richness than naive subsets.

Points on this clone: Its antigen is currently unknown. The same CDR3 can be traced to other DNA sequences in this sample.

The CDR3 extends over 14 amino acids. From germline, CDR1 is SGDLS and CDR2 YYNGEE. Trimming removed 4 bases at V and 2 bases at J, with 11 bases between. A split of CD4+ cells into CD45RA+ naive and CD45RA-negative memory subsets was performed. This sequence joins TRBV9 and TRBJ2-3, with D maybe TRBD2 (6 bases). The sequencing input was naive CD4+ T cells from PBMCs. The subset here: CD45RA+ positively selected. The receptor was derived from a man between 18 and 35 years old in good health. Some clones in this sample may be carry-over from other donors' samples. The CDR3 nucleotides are TGTGCCAGCAGCCTAGGACTAACCACAGATACGCAGTATTTT. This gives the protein CASSLGLTTDTQYF.